This T cell receptor (beta chain) was recovered during a study of T cells in Graves' hyperthyroidism and ophthalmopathy. Study at large: Peripheral blood was secured at the point of initial diagnosis, before any treatment. Study-level points and caveats: Ophthalmopathy was identified by the model a median about 6.8 months ahead of onset.

This clonotype was seen a handful of times. Its specificity is not known. The CDR3 spans 14 residues. Germline V lookup: CDR1 SGDLS, CDR2 YYNGEE. Germline trimming cut 3 bases from V and 10 bases from J; bases unmatched to any gene: 5. What was amplified from RNA transcripts were TCR beta CDR3 regions. The HTBI primer set served for first-round RT-PCR of the TCR CDR3. TCRdb processed the multiplex PCR reads anew with MiXCR; each CDR3 protein has one entry. The sample records about 500,000 distinct CDR3 sequences, 15% to 20% being singletons. A patient was excluded if there was uncontrolled infection, other autoimmune disease, pregnancy or lactation. Fresh 10 ml peripheral blood yielded PBMCs.

The source of this sequence is a woman in her twenties or thirties with Graves' ophthalmopathy. The sample comprised blood. The V call is TRBV9, the J call TRBJ2-1; 12 bases are a match to TRBD2. CDR3 DNA: TGTGCCAGCAGCGCGACTAGCGGGGGTGAAGAGCAGTTCTTC. Residues: CASSATSGGEEQFF. The full variable domain, with the rest looked up from reference TRBV9 and TRBJ2-1, is DSGVTQTPKHLITATGQRVTLRCSPRSGDLSVYWYQQSLDQGLQFLIQYYNGEERAKGNILERFSAQQFPDLHSELNLSSLELGDSALYFCASSATSGGEEQFFGPGTRLTVL.